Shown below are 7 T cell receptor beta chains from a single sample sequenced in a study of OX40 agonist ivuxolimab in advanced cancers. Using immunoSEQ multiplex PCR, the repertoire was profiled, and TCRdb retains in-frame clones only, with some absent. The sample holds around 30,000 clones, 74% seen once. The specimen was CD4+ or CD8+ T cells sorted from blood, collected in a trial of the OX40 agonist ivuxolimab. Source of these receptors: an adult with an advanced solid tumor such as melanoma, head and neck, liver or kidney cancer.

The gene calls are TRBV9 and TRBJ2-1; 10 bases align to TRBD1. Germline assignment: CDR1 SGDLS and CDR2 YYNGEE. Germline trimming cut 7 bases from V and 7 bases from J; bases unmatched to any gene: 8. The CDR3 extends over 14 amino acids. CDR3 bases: TGTGCCAGCCGGGGACAGGGGAGCAGAAATGAGCAGTTCTTC. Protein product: CASRGQGSRNEQFF.

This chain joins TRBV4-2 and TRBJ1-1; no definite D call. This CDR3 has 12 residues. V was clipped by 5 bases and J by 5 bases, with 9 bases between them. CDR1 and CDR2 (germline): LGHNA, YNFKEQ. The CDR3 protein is CASSLVGTEAFF. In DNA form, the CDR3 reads TGTGCCAGCAGCTTGGTTGGGACTGAAGCTTTCTTT.

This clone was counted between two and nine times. The CDR3 DNA reads as TGTGCCAGCAGTTTCACCGGGACAGGCTTTTATGGCTACACCTTC. It codes for CASSFTGTGFYGYTF. The gene calls are TRBV27 and TRBJ1-2; 8 bases align to TRBD1. The V gene's germline CDR1 is MNHEY and CDR2 SMNVEV (reference sequence). Losses at the gene ends were 3 bases for V and 5 bases for J; bases not matched to a gene: 8. This CDR3 is 15 amino acids long.

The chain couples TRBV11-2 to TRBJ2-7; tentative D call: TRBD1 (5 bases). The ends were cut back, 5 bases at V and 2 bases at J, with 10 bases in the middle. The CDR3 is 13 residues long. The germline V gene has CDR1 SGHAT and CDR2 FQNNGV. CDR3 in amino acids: CASSNKQAYEQYV. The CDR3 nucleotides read TGTGCCAGCAGCAATAAACAGGCCTACGAGCAGTACGTC.

CDR3: CASTPQRGAYEQFF. CDR3 nucleotides: TGCGCCAGCACCCCCCAGCGGGGGGCCTATGAGCAGTTCTTC. The chain has TRBV5-1 and TRBJ2-1; 9 bases match TRBD2. Per the germline V gene, CDR1 is SGHRS and CDR2 is YFSETQ. The V and J ends lost 6 bases and 8 bases, in that order; junction bases with no gene match: 9. This CDR3 comprises 14 residues.

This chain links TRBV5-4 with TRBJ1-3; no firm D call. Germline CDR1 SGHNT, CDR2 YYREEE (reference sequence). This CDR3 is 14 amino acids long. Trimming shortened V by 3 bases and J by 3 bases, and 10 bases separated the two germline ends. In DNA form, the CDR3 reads TGTGCCAGCAGCTCCTTTGTAGGTGGAAACACCATATATTTT. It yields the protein CASSSFVGGNTIYF.

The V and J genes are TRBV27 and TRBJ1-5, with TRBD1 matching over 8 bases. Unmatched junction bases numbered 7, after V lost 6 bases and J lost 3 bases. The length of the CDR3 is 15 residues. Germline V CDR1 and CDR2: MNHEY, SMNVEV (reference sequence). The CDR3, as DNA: TGTGCCAGCAGAGTCGGACAGGGAACCAATCAGCCCCAGCATTTT. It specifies CASRVGQGTNQPQHF.